The clone carrying this T cell receptor (beta chain) was detected ten times or more. CDR1 SQVTM and CDR2 ANQGSEA come from the germline V gene. The CDR3 is 13 amino acids. V was clipped by 4 bases and J by 0 bases, with 9 bases between them. The data were taken from a study of molecular identifiers for immune sequencing clone quantification. TCRdb called the PCR reads again in MiXCR, with one record for every CDR3 protein. The table includes hundreds of thousands of distinct CDR3 sequences, less than 30% detected once. The sequencing sample was made of naive CD8+ T cells from blood, with Jurkat cell RNA spiked in. The subset was: FACS-sorted CD8+CD4-CCR7+CD45RA+ naive T cells. The gene calls are TRBV29-1 and TRBJ1-2, with D unclear. The sequence was collected from a human donor in good health. Some libraries in this study had Jurkat cell RNA spiked in. CDR3 DNA sequence: TGCAGCGTTGTAGATTCATCTAACTATGGCTACACCTTC. Translating gives CSVVDSSNYGYTF.